These 27 T cell receptor beta chains originate from one sample sequenced in a study of tumor-infiltrating lymphocytes in primary liver carcinoma. Total RNA (roughly 550 ng) served as template for TCR beta cDNA synthesis primed by a constant-region primer. ARM-PCR was slightly modified, and three nested multiplex PCR rounds with it gave rise to the TCR beta libraries. It was with TRBV1-TRBV30 forward primers and a C-beta reverse primer that the first two PCR rounds were run, at roughly 11 cycles each. One entry per CDR3 protein results from TCRdb running MiXCR on the multiplex PCR reads. The sample has a few hundred thousand distinct CDR3 sequences; roughly three fifths are singletons. Researchers drew blood RNA from unsorted whole blood and extracted germline DNA as well. The sample consisted of peripheral blood. The receptors come from a woman in her 30s with primary liver carcinoma and hepatitis B virus infection.

In regard to this clonotype: A much more abundant neighbour one base away suggests this may be a read error. The chain joins TRBV29-1 to TRBJ2-2, with unresolved D. The CDR3 is made up of 15 amino acids. The V end was cut by 0 bases, the J end by 5 bases, with 13 bases between. CDR1 SQVTM and CDR2 ANQGSEA come from the germline V gene. In DNA form, the CDR3 reads TGCAGCGTTGAAGATGAGAGATACCATACCGGGGAGCTGTTTTTT. It yields the protein CSVEDERYHTGELFF.

CDR3 protein: CASSLSYEETQYF. CDR3 nucleotide sequence: TGTGCCAGCAGCTTAAGCTACGAAGAGACCCAGTACTTC. The chain has TRBV7-3 and TRBJ2-5, with D unclear. The germline V gene encodes CDR1 SGHTA and CDR2 FQGTGA. V shed 1 base and J shed 3 bases, with 6 bases lying between them. This CDR3 has 13 residues.

On this clonotype: Sequence at one end of the junction differs from germline and may be a read error. The chain combines TRBV4-1 with TRBJ2-1; no reliable D call. This CDR3 contains 16 residues. CDR1 and CDR2 from the germline V gene are MGHRA and YSYEKL. In DNA, the CDR3 is TGCGCCTGCAGCCTTCCCTTGGGAAGTTCCTACAATGAGCAGTTCTTC. This translates into CACSLPLGSSYNEQFF.

This clonotype has a handful of counts. The chain couples TRBV6-5 to TRBJ2-7; 10 nucleotides align to TRBD2. Germline CDR1 reads MNHEY; CDR2 reads SVGAGI. J gave up 7 bases and V 6 bases, and 12 bases lay outside the gene matches. The CDR3 extends over 15 amino acids. In DNA form, the CDR3 reads TGTGCCAGCAGGGAGAGAGCGGGAGGGTTGGAGGAGCAGTACTTC. This translates into CASRERAGGLEEQYF.

Regarding this clonotype: A much larger clone lies one base from this, so it may be a read error. V and J are TRBV4-2 and TRBJ2-7, with unresolved D. From germline, CDR1 is LGHNA and CDR2 YNFKEQ. The CDR3 length is 13 residues. The CDR3, as DNA: TGTGCCAGCAGCCAAGGGCATTCCTGCGAGCAGTACTTC. Protein sequence: CASSQGHSCEQYF.

On this clonotype: With a much larger clone just one base away, this may be a read error. The chain joins TRBV29-1 to TRBJ2-7; 9 positions match TRBD1. The CDR3 length is 14 residues. Germline V gene data show CDR1 as SQVTM and CDR2 as ANQGSEA. The CDR3 loop reads CGVAIRDRVHEQYF. The CDR3 nucleotides are TGCGGCGTTGCCATCCGGGACAGGGTCCACGAGCAGTACTTC.

This clonotype has just a few counts. CDR3 DNA sequence: TGTGCCATCAGTGAGTCGCAGCGGCCCACAGATACGCAGTATTTT. This sequence encodes CAISESQRPTDTQYF. The genes are TRBV10-3 and TRBJ2-3; D may be TRBD2 (5 bases). This CDR3 is 15 amino acids long. V was clipped by 0 bases and J by 2 bases, with 9 bases between them. Germline CDR1 and CDR2: ENHRY and SYGVKD.

A single count supports this clonotype. With a much larger clone just one base away, this may be a read error. The rearrangement links TRBV29-1 to TRBJ2-1; D uncertain. This CDR3 is 11 amino acids long. Germline V gives CDR1 SQVTM, CDR2 ANQGSEA. The germline V and J ends were trimmed by 3 bases and 11 bases, with 11 bases remaining between them. In DNA form, the CDR3 reads TGCAGCGTTGATTTATACGATAAGCAGTTCTTC. It encodes CSVDLYDKQFF.

V gene TRBV14 combines with J gene TRBJ1-3; D remains ambiguous. CDR1 SGHDN and CDR2 FVKESK come from the germline V gene. The CDR3 spans 11 residues. Between the trimmed V and J ends, which lost 3 bases and 6 bases, there was a span of 3 bases. CDR3 bases: TGTGCCAGCAGCCACGCAAACACCATATATTTT. Its translation is CASSHANTIYF.

As concerns this clonotype: One end of the junction is discordant with germline, which a read error may explain. The rearrangement uses TRBV7-8 and TRBJ2-7, with D possibly being TRBD2 (6 bases). From germline, CDR1 is SGHVS and CDR2 FQNEAQ. The CDR3 loop spans 16 amino acids. CDR3 sequence (DNA): TGCGCCAGCAGCGCTACTGGGACTCTCAGCCCCTACGAGCAGTACTTC. Encoded protein: CASSATGTLSPYEQYF.

V and J are TRBV19 and TRBJ2-5; TRBD2 is a possible D gene (6 bases). The germline V gene has CDR1 LNHDA and CDR2 SQIVND (reference sequence). The CDR3 has 13 amino acids. V was trimmed by 10 bases and J by 3 bases, leaving 15 bases between them. The CDR3 DNA is TGTGCCACTAAGAGCCGCGGGAAAGAGACCCAGTACTTC. This translates into CATKSRGKETQYF. The full variable domain, its missing parts supplied by reference TRBV19 and TRBJ2-5, is DGGITQSPKYLFRKEGQNVTLSCEQNLNHDAMYWYRQDPGQGLRLIYYSQIVNDFQKGDIAEGYSVSREKKESFPLTVTSAQKNPTAFYLCATKSRGKETQYFGPGTRLLVL.

Concerning this clonotype itself: This may stem from a read error, because a much larger clone lies one nucleotide away. The gene calls are TRBV29-1 and TRBJ1-5, with 7 positions matching TRBD1. The CDR3 has 12 amino acids. The germline gives CDR1 SQVTM, CDR2 ANQGSEA. The CDR3 reads CSVRQGNQSQHF. The CDR3, as DNA: TGCAGCGTTAGACAGGGAAATCAGTCCCAGCATTTT.

Concerning this clonotype itself: A clone one base away is much larger, so this may be a read error. The chain combines TRBV29-1 with TRBJ2-7, with D tentatively TRBD2 (6 bases). The germline CDR1 and CDR2 sequences are SQVTM and ANQGSEA. The CDR3 runs to 11 residues. V was clipped by 5 bases and J by 4 bases, with 9 bases between them. The DNA for the CDR3 is TGCAGCGTTCTTCGGGGGTACGAGCAGTACTTC. The encoded protein is CSVLRGYEQYF.

Details on this clonotype: This sequence may be a read error, since a much larger clone differs from it by one base. The gene calls are TRBV6-1 and TRBJ1-1; no definite D call. The CDR3 has 12 residues. The germline V gene has CDR1 MNHNS and CDR2 SASEGT. Trimming took 3 bases from V and 9 from J, leaving 11 bases between them. CDR3 sequence (DNA): TGTGCCAGCAGTGATGAGGCAGATAAAGCTTTCTTT. This sequence encodes CASSDEADKAFF.

To note about this clonotype: A much bigger clone sits one base away, suggesting this may be a read error. CDR3 in amino acids: CSAVLAGGYEQYF. The CDR3 bases are TGCAGCGCTGTACTAGCGGGGGGTTACGAGCAGTACTTC. The chain links TRBV29-1 to TRBJ2-7, with 12 bases lining up with TRBD2. With V trimmed by 7 bases and J by 4 bases, 5 bases remained unmatched. The CDR3 spans 13 residues. Germline V lookup: CDR1 SQVTM, CDR2 ANQGSEA.

Comments on this clonotype: Germline and junction disagree at one end, which may indicate a read error. CDR3 nucleotides: TGTGCCAGCATCTTGGACAGGACAACCTACGAGCAGTACTTC. It yields the protein CASILDRTTYEQYF. The rearrangement links TRBV5-4 to TRBJ2-7; 7 bases are shared with TRBD1. Looked up from germline, CDR1 is SGHNT and CDR2 is YYREEE (reference sequence). The CDR3 covers 14 residues.

As to this clonotype: A much larger clone lies one base from this, so it may be a read error. The chain uses TRBV6-6 and TRBJ2-6; D might be TRBD2 (5 bases). Germline CDR1 MNHNY, CDR2 SVGAGI (reference sequence). This CDR3 comprises 13 residues. V was trimmed by 8 bases and J by 6 bases, leaving 11 bases between them. The CDR3 DNA sequence: TGTGCCAGCTGCACCGGGGAGGCCAACGTCCTGACTTTC. Encoded protein: CASCTGEANVLTF.

Concerning this clonotype itself: In this CDR3 the conserved last residue, phenylalanine or tryptophan, is missing, so a read error is likely. V and J are TRBV11-2 and TRBJ2-1, with 7 bases that match TRBD1. V shed 5 bases, J shed 9 bases, and the junction held 10 bases outside the gene matches. CDR1 is SGHAT, CDR2 FQNNGV, per germline. This CDR3 is built from 14 residues. CDR3: CASSGKQRDSEQFL. Written as DNA, the CDR3 is TGTGCCAGCAGCGGGAAGCAAAGGGACAGTGAGCAGTTCTTA.

On this clonotype: It may be a read error: a sequence one base away is much more abundant. V and J are TRBV4-2 and TRBJ2-1; TRBD2 matches at 12 bases. Unmatched junction bases numbered 18, after V lost 0 bases and J lost 12 bases. The germline gives CDR1 LGHNA, CDR2 YNFKEQ. CDR3 length equals 19 residues. CDR3 coding DNA: TGTGCCAGCAGCCAAGATCGGGCCCTGAATCTAGCGGGAGGGGTGGCGCAGTTCTTC. Translated, it gives CASSQDRALNLAGGVAQFF.

V gene TRBV5-6 combines with J gene TRBJ1-2; tentative D call: TRBD1 (5 bases). Germline loops: CDR1 SGHDT, CDR2 YYEEEE. V was shortened by 4 bases and J by 5 bases, with 9 bases between the two germline ends. CDR3 size: 12 residues. Here the CDR3 reads CASSDDSYGYTF. Written as DNA, the CDR3 is TGTGCCAGCAGCGACGACAGTTATGGCTACACCTTC.

This clonotype was seen at least ten times. V gene TRBV29-1 combines with J gene TRBJ2-7; 9 bases fit TRBD1. In germline, CDR1 is SQVTM, CDR2 ANQGSEA. V was clipped by 3 bases and J by 3 bases; unmatched bases: 6. The CDR3 totals 14 residues. The CDR3 DNA is TGCAGCGTTGAGGCGGAGGGACAGGGCTACGAGCAGTACTTC. Its translation: CSVEAEGQGYEQYF.

There are a few counts of this clonotype. V usage is TRBV24-1 and J usage is TRBJ2-5, with 11 nucleotides matching TRBD2. The V gene's germline CDR1 is KGHDR and CDR2 SFDVKD. The CDR3 loop spans 14 amino acids. The trim removed 5 bases at V and 5 bases at J, leaving 3 bases unmatched. In DNA form, the CDR3 reads TGTGCCACCAGTGGTAGCGGGAGGGTGGAGACCCAGTACTTC. Protein sequence: CATSGSGRVETQYF.

This clonotype was seen just once. V is TRBV29-1 and J is TRBJ2-2, with 7 bases matching TRBD1. The CDR3 runs to 15 residues. CDR1 is SQVTM, CDR2 ANQGSEA, per germline. J was trimmed by 9 bases and V by 6 bases; bases with no gene match: 16. For the CDR3, the DNA is TGCAGCGTGGAATCCCGGGACAGTAAGACCCGGGAGCTGTTTTTT. It encodes CSVESRDSKTRELFF.

This clonotype appeared many times. J is TRBJ2-2 and V is TRBV5-5; 7 bases agree with TRBD1. The CDR3 extends over 15 amino acids. V was clipped by 4 bases and J by 2 bases; unmatched bases: 5. CDR1 is SGHKS, CDR2 YYEKEE, per germline (reference sequence). CDR3 residues: CASSIRDSNTGELFF. The CDR3 bases are TGTGCCAGCAGCATCCGGGACAGCAACACCGGGGAGCTGTTTTTT. The full variable domain, in which reference TRBV5-5 and TRBJ2-2 provide the parts outside the CDR3, is DAGVTQSPTHLIKTRGQQVTLRCSPISGHKSVSWYQQVLGQGPQFIFQYYEKEERGRGNFPDRFSARQFPNYSSELNVNALLLGDSALYLCASSIRDSNTGELFFGEGSRLTVL.

This clonotype has a handful of counts. A much larger clone differs from this one at a single base, so this may be a read error. The chain employs TRBV11-3 and TRBJ2-5, with D perhaps assigned TRBD1 or TRBD2 (5 bases each). This CDR3 region has 11 residues. Germline V gene sequence: CDR1 SGHNT, CDR2 YENEEA. In nucleotides, the CDR3 is TGTACCAGCAGCTGGGGGGAGACCCAGTACTTC. This encodes CTSSWGETQYF.

The chain joins TRBV11-2 to TRBJ2-5, with 13 bases lining up with TRBD2. The CDR3 is 15 amino acids. Germline V gene lookup returns CDR1 SGHAT and CDR2 FQNNGV. V gave up 5 bases and J gave up 3 bases; unmatched junction bases: 3. CDR3 coding DNA: TGTGCCAGCAGCACTAGCGGGAGGGCCGAAGAGACCCAGTACTTC. It specifies CASSTSGRAEETQYF.

This clonotype was recorded many times. The chain carries TRBV29-1 and TRBJ2-1; D gene unclear. The CDR3 sequence is 10 residues long. Germline V CDR1 and CDR2: SQVTM, ANQGSEA. The V and J ends lost 7 bases and 8 bases respectively, with 9 bases between them. The CDR3 region is CSGTSHEQFF. CDR3 coding DNA: TGCAGCGGCACCTCCCATGAGCAGTTCTTC.